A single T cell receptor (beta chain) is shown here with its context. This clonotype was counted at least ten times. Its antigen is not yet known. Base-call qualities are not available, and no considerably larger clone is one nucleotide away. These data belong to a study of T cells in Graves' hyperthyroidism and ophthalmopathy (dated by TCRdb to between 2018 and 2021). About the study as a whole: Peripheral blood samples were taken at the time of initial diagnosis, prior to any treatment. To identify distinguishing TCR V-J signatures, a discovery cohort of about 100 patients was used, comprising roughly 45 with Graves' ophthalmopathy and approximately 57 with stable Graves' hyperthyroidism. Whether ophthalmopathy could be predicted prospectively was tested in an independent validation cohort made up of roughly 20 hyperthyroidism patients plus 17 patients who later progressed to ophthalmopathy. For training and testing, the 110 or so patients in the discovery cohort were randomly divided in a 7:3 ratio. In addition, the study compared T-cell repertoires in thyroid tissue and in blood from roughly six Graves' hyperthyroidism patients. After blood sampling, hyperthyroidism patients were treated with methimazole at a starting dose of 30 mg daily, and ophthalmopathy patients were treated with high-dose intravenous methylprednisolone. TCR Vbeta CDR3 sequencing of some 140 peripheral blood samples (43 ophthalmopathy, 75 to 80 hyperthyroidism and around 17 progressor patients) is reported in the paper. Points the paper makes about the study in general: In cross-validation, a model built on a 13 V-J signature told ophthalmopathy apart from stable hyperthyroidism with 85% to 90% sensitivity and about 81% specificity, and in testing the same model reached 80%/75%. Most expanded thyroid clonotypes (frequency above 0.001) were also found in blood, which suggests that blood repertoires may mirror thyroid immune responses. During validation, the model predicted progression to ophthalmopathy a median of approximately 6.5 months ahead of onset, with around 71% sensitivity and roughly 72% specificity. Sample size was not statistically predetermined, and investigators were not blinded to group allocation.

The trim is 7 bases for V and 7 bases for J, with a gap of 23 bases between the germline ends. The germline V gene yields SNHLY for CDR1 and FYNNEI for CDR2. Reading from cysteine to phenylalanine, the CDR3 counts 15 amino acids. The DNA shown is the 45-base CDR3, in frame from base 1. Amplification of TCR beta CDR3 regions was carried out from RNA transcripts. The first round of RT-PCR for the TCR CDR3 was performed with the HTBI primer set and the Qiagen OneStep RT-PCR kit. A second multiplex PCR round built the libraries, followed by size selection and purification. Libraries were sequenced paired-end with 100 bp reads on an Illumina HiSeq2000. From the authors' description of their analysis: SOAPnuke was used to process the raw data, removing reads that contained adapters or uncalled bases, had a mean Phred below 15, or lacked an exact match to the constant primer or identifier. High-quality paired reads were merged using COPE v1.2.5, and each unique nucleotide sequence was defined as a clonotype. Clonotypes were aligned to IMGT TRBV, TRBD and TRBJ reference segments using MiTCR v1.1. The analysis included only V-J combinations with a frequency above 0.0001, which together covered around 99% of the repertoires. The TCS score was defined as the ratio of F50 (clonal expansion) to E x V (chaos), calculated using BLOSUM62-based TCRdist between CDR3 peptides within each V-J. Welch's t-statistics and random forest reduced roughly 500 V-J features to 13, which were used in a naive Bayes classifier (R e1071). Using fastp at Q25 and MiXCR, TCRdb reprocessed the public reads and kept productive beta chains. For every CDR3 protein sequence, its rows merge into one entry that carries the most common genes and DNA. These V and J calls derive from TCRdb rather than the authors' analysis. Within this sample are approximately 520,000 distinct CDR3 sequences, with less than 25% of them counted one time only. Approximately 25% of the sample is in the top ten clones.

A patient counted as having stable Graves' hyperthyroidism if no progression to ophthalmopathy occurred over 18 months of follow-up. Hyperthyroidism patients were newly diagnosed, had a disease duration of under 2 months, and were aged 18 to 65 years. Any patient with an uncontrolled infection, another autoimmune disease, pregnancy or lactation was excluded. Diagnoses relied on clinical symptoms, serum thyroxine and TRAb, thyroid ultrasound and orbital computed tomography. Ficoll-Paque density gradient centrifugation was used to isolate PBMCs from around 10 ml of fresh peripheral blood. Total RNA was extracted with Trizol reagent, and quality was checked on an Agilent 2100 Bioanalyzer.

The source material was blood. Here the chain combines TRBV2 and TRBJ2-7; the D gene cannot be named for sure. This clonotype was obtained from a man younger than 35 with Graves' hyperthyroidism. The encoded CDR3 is CASTDADLQTWEQYF. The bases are TGTGCCAGCACCGATGCTGATCTCCAGACGTGGGAGCAGTACTTC.